This TCR beta chain emerged from a study of blood T cells in healthy people across ages. Overall study: About one barcoded beta molecule per two T cells was captured by template switching. Overall study findings and caveats: It was found that TCR beta diversity correlated strongly with the percentage of naive T cells. Whereas aged donors had fewer naive CD4+ cells, long-lived donors had more of them and higher diversity.

The length of the CDR3 is 16 residues. Trimming removed 2 bases from V and 0 bases from J; junction bases left unmatched: 4. It was with a sample-barcoded 5' primer and a J-beta primer mix that a second PCR of roughly 6 to 12 cycles was run. TCRdb re-called the 5' RACE reads through MiXCR, storing one row per CDR3 protein. The sample consists of under 1,000,000 distinct CDR3 sequences, 35% to 40% of them appearing once. With respect to this clonotype: Its antigen remains unknown.

The J gene is TRBJ2-4, the V gene TRBV12-3 or TRBV12-4; 7 positions agree with TRBD1. The material sequenced was blood. This clonotype was sampled from a young man in good health. The CDR3 coding sequence is TGTGCCAGCAGTTTATGGGGACAGCTAGCCAAAAACATTCAGTACTTC. It translates to CASSLWGQLAKNIQYF.